The text below deals with one T cell receptor (beta chain). The target of this receptor is not known. No much larger clonotype is one base removed from it; base qualities were not supplied. The sample comes from a study of blood T cells in healthy people across ages (dated by TCRdb to the mid-2010s). In terms of the full investigation: Template switching captured roughly one uniquely barcoded TCR beta cDNA molecule per two T cells in model experiments. The study measured age-related changes in TCR beta repertoire diversity using deep sequencing normalized with unique cDNA molecular identifiers. The donors were divided into four age groups: young (average about 16 years), middle-aged (almost 40), aged (approximately 62) and long-lived (about 80). To avoid experimental bias, donors of different ages were spread randomly across the sequencing lanes. The study analyzed two additional independent replicas of 1 million unique cDNA reads from the same blood draw for two donors, one aged 18 to 29 and one aged 80 or older.

The full study reports these points: Since profiling was done on bulk unsorted PBMCs, naive and antigen-experienced compartments could not be conclusively compared. Estimates of total diversity based on one million sequenced T cells were considered lower bounds and underestimates. The long-lived group showed more naive CD4+ T cells, fewer expanded clones and increased TCR diversity than the aged group, suggesting age selection. The CMV infection status of donors was not known, potentially confounding age-related changes in expanded clonotypes. Observed TCR beta diversity per million T cells fell roughly linearly with age, and a significant reduction was already apparent by age around 40. The percentage of naive T cells measured by flow cytometry correlated strongly with observed TCR beta diversity.

The 39 donors, aged about 6 to 95 years, were systemically healthy Caucasian individuals from Russia. Around 9.7 milliliters of peripheral blood were collected from each donor into EDTA-treated Vacutainer tubes. Ficoll-Paque density-gradient centrifugation was used to isolate PBMCs, with at least 6.5 million per sample. Trizol reagent was used to extract total RNA from the PBMCs, yielding at least 5.5 micrograms per sample. Naive CD45RAhigh/CD27high T cell percentages were measured by flow cytometry on a PBMC aliquot from every donor. Library preparation was by 5' RACE. Sequenced on an Illumina HiSeq 2500. A second roughly 6 to 11 cycle PCR used a sample-barcoded 5' primer and a J-beta primer mix. Each TCR beta cDNA molecule received a unique molecular identifier from a template-switch 5' adaptor carrying 12 random nucleotides. At least 2.5 million CDR3-containing paired-end reads were obtained from each sample. The Mint cDNA synthesis kit, primed by a TRBC-specific oligonucleotide, was used to synthesize first-strand cDNA from all RNA. Following uracil-DNA glycosylase treatment, a first 18-cycle PCR with universal primers M1SS and BC2_uni_R was performed on all cDNA. From the authors' description of their analysis: For normalization, 1 million high-quality reads, each with a distinct molecular identifier, were randomly selected from each sample. Reads with shared molecular identifiers were discarded instead of being binned into consensus sequences. CDR3 identification, clonotype clustering and error correction used MiTCR with a Q25 quality threshold and the strictest error-elimination algorithm. A nonparametric unseen species model with Euler transformation was used to estimate a lower bound on total TCR beta diversity. The raw public data were reprocessed by TCRdb itself: fastp quality trimming at Q25, MiXCR clonotype calling, in-frame beta chains only. Each CDR3 protein appears once, grouped with its most common genes and DNA. TCRdb, not the original authors, processed these V and J calls. This sample comprises hundreds of thousands of distinct CDR3 sequences, 20% to 25% of them detected only once. Roughly 3.7% of the sample is held by the ten biggest clonotypes.

The cysteine opens and the phenylalanine closes a CDR3 of 16 amino acids. The entry retains the CDR3 DNA only, 48 bases that are in frame from base 1. Relative to germline, V is 1 base shorter and J is 0 bases shorter, with 11 bases between their ends. Looking up the germline V gene yields CDR1 SGDLS and CDR2 YYNGEE. Rearrangement joined TRBV9 to TRBJ1-3, with no D gene named confidently. This TCR was recovered from a man aged 70 or older in good health. Sequencing used blood. The DNA sequence follows: TGTGCCAGCAGCGTAACTGGTGTCGGCTCTGGAAACACCATATATTTT. It encodes CASSVTGVGSGNTIYF. Supplemented by the reference TRBV9 and TRBJ1-3 proteins around the CDR3, the complete variable domain is DSGVTQTPKHLITATGQRVTLRCSPRSGDLSVYWYQQSLDQGLQFLIQYYNGEERAKGNILERFSAQQFPDLHSELNLSSLELGDSALYFCASSVTGVGSGNTIYFGEGSWLTVV.